This T cell receptor (beta chain) is drawn from a study of blood T cell repertoires in COVID-19. Study as a whole: The United States, Italy and Spain provided the acute and convalescent COVID-19 samples. In each case, the material was cDNA or gDNA derived from T cells, B-cell-depleted T cells, or PBMCs.

Authors' processing steps: Amplification of reference gene primers was used by the study to estimate nucleated cell counts. The repertoire was sequenced with immunoSEQ multiplex PCR; TCRdb's copy has only in-frame clones and lacks some. Clone size and V and J calls were adopted from that table, with D and trimming inferred from the DNA. The table lists 350,000 or so clones, about nine tenths of them singletons. Participants had their cohort set by participant-reported clinical history. This CDR3 spans 13 amino acids. V was pared by 6 bases and J by 6 bases, with 13 bases between. The TCR was taken from a woman aged 25 to 39 who had been exposed to COVID-19. What was sequenced was PBMCs or T cells enriched from blood (not recorded which). The J gene is TRBJ2-3, the V gene TRBV12-3 or TRBV12-4, with D unclear. The CDR3 sequence is CASSDSGGDTQYF. The CDR3 DNA sequence: TGTGCCAGCAGCGACTCCGGTGGGGATACGCAGTATTTT.